This note documents a single T cell receptor beta chain sequence. Primers: 60 Vbeta forward and 13 Jbeta reverse. Assay: immunoSEQ multiplex PCR; the TCRdb copy retains only in-frame clones and omits some. The sample yields some 160,000 clones, over 75% seen once. This CDR3 is 15 amino acids long. Germline CDR1 and CDR2: MGHRA and YSYEKL. Losses at the gene ends were 4 bases for V and 4 bases for J; bases not matched to a gene: 9. The record originates from a study of cytomegalovirus exposure and HLA in healthy donors. This chain joins TRBV4-1 and TRBJ2-7, with TRBD1 matching 8 bases. The TCR was taken from a woman aged 50 to 60 in good health and CMV-seronegative. The material sequenced was PBMCs. CDR3 sequence: CASSPGGQAVYEQYF. CDR3 bases: TGCGCCAGCAGCCCCGGGGGACAGGCAGTATACGAGCAGTACTTC.